Below are 21 T cell receptor beta chains sequenced from a single sample in a study of shared clonotypes between healthy human individuals. TCRdb's copy holds only in-frame clones and misses some; the assay was immunoSEQ multiplex PCR. The table includes over a million clones, under 80% detected once. The sample comprised memory CD4+ T cells sorted from blood. Subset given: CD45RA-negative fraction. The source is a man aged 18 to 29 in good health.

The chain combines TRBV27 with TRBJ1-5; D perhaps matches TRBD1 (6 bases). The CDR3 length is 14 residues. Between the trimmed V and J ends, which lost 5 bases and 5 bases, there was a span of 13 bases. Germline values: CDR1 MNHEY, CDR2 SMNVEV (reference sequence). The CDR3 sequence: CASSKQGAHQPQHF. CDR3 DNA sequence: TGTGCCAGCAGTAAACAGGGAGCGCATCAGCCCCAGCATTTT.

This chain connects TRBV7-9 to TRBJ2-7; TRBD2 matches at 12 bases. From germline, CDR1 is SEHNR and CDR2 FQNEAQ (reference sequence). V shed 5 bases and J 6 bases; nucleotides not matched to a gene: 11. This CDR3 comprises 16 residues. The CDR3 is CASSPLAGGTFIEQYF. CDR3 nucleotide sequence: TGTGCCAGCAGCCCTCTAGCGGGAGGGACCTTCATCGAGCAGTACTTC.

This chain uses TRBV10-2 with TRBJ2-7, with 8 bases that match TRBD2. This CDR3 contains 16 residues. V gave up 8 bases and J gave up 4 bases; unmatched junction bases: 16. Germline V lookup: CDR1 WSHSY, CDR2 SAAADI. The CDR3 reads CASGSSGGAKNYEQYF. The CDR3 region has the DNA TGCGCCAGCGGTTCAAGCGGGGGTGCGAAGAATTACGAGCAGTACTTC.

The V call is TRBV30, the J call TRBJ1-1, with D maybe TRBD1 (5 bases). Germline V gene data show CDR1 as GTSNPN and CDR2 as SVGIG (reference sequence). The CDR3 spans 12 residues. V lost 3 bases and J 8 bases, leaving 13 bases between the germline ends. For the CDR3, the DNA is TGTGCCTGGAGGCGGGGGAGGAGGGAAGCTTTCTTT. Protein product: CAWRRGRREAFF. Drawing the rest from reference TRBV30 and TRBJ1-1, the complete variable domain is SQTIHQWPATLVQPVGSPLSLECTVEGTSNPNLYWYRQAAGRGLQLLFYSVGIGQISSEVPQNLSASRPQDRQFILSSKKLLLSDSGFYLCAWRRGRREAFFGQGTRLTVV.

This clone was found a few times. The rearrangement uses TRBV28 and TRBJ2-5, with D hard to call. The CDR3 runs 15 residues. From germline, CDR1 is MDHEN and CDR2 SYDVKM. Deletions cut 3 bases from V and 5 bases from J, with 16 bases between. The CDR3 protein is CASSFMAAGSETQYF. The CDR3 DNA reads TGTGCCAGCAGTTTCATGGCCGCAGGATCGGAGACCCAGTACTTC.

This clone was seen only a few times. The rearrangement links TRBV5-1 to TRBJ1-3; D gene unclear. The CDR3 runs to 13 residues. Germline CDR1 and CDR2: SGHRS and YFSETQ. Trimming pared 4 bases from V and 8 bases from J, leaving 13 bases between. CDR3 bases: TGCGCCAGCAGCACGGCATCCGGAGACACCATATATTTT. This gives the protein CASSTASGDTIYF.

The genes are TRBV28 and TRBJ2-5; D might be TRBD2 (6 bases). This CDR3 has 16 residues. Germline V lookup: CDR1 MDHEN, CDR2 SYDVKM. Trimming removed 3 bases from V and 2 bases from J, with 16 bases in between. CDR3 protein: CASSFRGRGDQETQYF. In nucleotides, the CDR3 is TGTGCCAGCAGTTTTCGAGGGCGGGGAGATCAAGAGACCCAGTACTTC.

The chain employs TRBV7-2 and TRBJ2-1; 7 bases align to TRBD2. The CDR3 sequence is 16 residues long. Germline V gives CDR1 SGHTA, CDR2 FQGNSA. The J segment lost 0 bases and the V segment lost 5 bases, leaving 7 bases of the junction unmatched. The CDR3 reads CASSVGGGSSYNEQFF. CDR3 coding DNA: TGTGCCAGCAGCGTAGGTGGCGGGAGCTCCTACAATGAGCAGTTCTTC.

The chain couples TRBV2 to TRBJ2-7; no clear D. The V gene's germline CDR1 is SNHLY and CDR2 FYNNEI. CDR3 length: 13 amino acids. The V gene lost 3 bases and the J gene lost 2 bases, with 8 bases spanning the gap. CDR3 DNA: TGTGCCAGCAGTGAGCGTCCTCCCTACGAGCAGTACTTC. It codes for CASSERPPYEQYF.

This clone appeared a few times. A much larger clonotype is one base distant, so this may be a read error. The rearrangement links TRBV2 to TRBJ1-1; D not certain. Trimming took 7 bases from V and 1 from J, leaving 7 bases between them. Germline CDR1 is SNHLY and CDR2 is FYNNEI. The CDR3 covers 12 residues. The CDR3, as DNA: TGTGCCAGCACGGCCGGGAACACTGAAGCTTTCTTT. Translated, it gives CASTAGNTEAFF.

This chain connects TRBV11-1 to TRBJ2-2; 8 bases line up with TRBD1. The germline V gene encodes CDR1 SGHAT and CDR2 FQDESV (reference sequence). J was trimmed by 4 bases and V by 5 bases; bases with no gene match: 9. The CDR3 runs 16 residues. The CDR3 reads CASSATQGGGTGELFF. The CDR3 DNA follows: TGTGCCAGCAGCGCGACACAGGGGGGTGGCACCGGGGAGCTGTTTTTT. The full variable domain, in which reference TRBV11-1 and TRBJ2-2 provide the parts outside the CDR3, is EAEVAQSPRYKITEKSQAVAFWCDPISGHATLYWYRQILGQGPELLVQFQDESVVDDSQLPKDRFSAERLKGVDSTLKIQPAELGDSAMYLCASSATQGGGTGELFFGEGSRLTVL.

This clone has only a few counts. The CDR3 nucleotides are TGTGCCAGCAGTGGGCGGACTAGCGGGGGGGCGGAGACCCAGTACTTC. The encoded protein is CASSGRTSGGAETQYF. This sequence joins TRBV27 and TRBJ2-5; 15 positions match TRBD2. Germline V CDR1 and CDR2: MNHEY, SMNVEV (reference sequence). The CDR3 runs 16 residues. Trimming removed 5 bases from V and 5 bases from J; junction bases left unmatched: 6.

The genes are TRBV28 and TRBJ1-6, with D uncertain. Germline V lookup: CDR1 MDHEN, CDR2 SYDVKM. The length of the CDR3 is 14 residues. The V gene lost 3 bases and the J gene lost 4 bases, with 7 bases spanning the gap. The chain's CDR3 is CASSLRLYNSPLHF. The CDR3 nucleotides read TGTGCCAGCAGTTTGAGACTATATAATTCACCCCTCCACTTT.

The V and J genes are TRBV5-6 and TRBJ1-4; D gene unclear. Germline CDR1 is SGHDT and CDR2 is YYEEEE. V lost 3 bases to trimming and J lost 7 bases, with 13 bases between them. The CDR3 runs 14 residues. The CDR3 nucleotides read TGTGCCAGCAGCTCAATCTCGTTAGCTGAAAAACTGTTTTTT. This codes for CASSSISLAEKLFF.

This clone was found once. Other DNA variants within this sample encode the same CDR3. This chain joins TRBV5-1 and TRBJ2-3, with unresolved D. This CDR3 region has 13 residues. Germline CDR1 and CDR2: SGHRS and YFSETQ. V shed 0 bases and J shed 2 bases, with 4 bases lying between them. The CDR3, as DNA: TGCGCCAGCAGCTTGGCTTTCACAGATACGCAGTATTTT. Amino acid sequence: CASSLAFTDTQYF.

V usage is TRBV5-4 and J usage is TRBJ2-7; 9 bases line up with TRBD2. The CDR3 spans 13 residues. With V trimmed by 4 bases and J by 5 bases, 4 bases remained unmatched. The germline gives CDR1 SGHNT, CDR2 YYREEE (reference sequence). The CDR3 DNA reads TGTGCCAGCAGCAGCGGGGGGTTCAACGAGCAGTACTTC. Its protein product is CASSSGGFNEQYF.

V gene TRBV6-1 combines with J gene TRBJ2-5, with 7 bases lining up with TRBD1. V lost 0 bases and J lost 5; bases outside the gene matches: 12. This CDR3 region has 17 residues. Germline-derived CDR1 and CDR2 are MNHNS and SASEGT. CDR3 residues: CASSEARSTGFGETQYF. The CDR3 nucleotides read TGTGCCAGCAGTGAAGCTCGTTCGACAGGGTTCGGGGAGACCCAGTACTTC.

The chain links TRBV7-9 to TRBJ1-2; the D is unclear. CDR3 size: 14 residues. Germline V gene data show CDR1 as SEHNR and CDR2 as FQNEAQ (reference sequence). The V and J ends lost 2 bases and 4 bases respectively, with 11 bases between them. This CDR3 is CASSLKTGFYGYTF. The CDR3 DNA reads as TGTGCCAGCAGCTTAAAGACGGGGTTCTATGGCTACACCTTC.

This sequence joins TRBV6-1 and TRBJ1-4, with D possibly being TRBD1 (5 bases). There are 15 residues in the CDR3. Germline CDR1 and CDR2: MNHNS and SASEGT. Trimming shortened V by 2 bases and J by 4 bases, and 11 bases separated the two germline ends. The DNA of the CDR3 is TGTGCCAGCAGTGAAATTCGGGGCGTTAATGAAAAACTGTTTTTT. Its translation is CASSEIRGVNEKLFF.

V and J are TRBV29-1 and TRBJ1-1; D remains unclear. This CDR3 is 14 amino acids long. CDR1 and CDR2 from the germline V gene are SQVTM and ANQGSEA. The V end was cut by 0 bases, the J end by 5 bases, with 13 bases between. Written as DNA, the CDR3 is TGCAGCGTTGAAGATCTCAAGGGAGAGACTGAAGCTTTCTTT. It translates to CSVEDLKGETEAFF.

The CDR3 sequence is CASREGGFGTDTQYF. Here the CDR3 DNA reads TGTGCCAGTAGAGAGGGAGGGTTTGGCACAGATACGCAGTATTTT. This chain uses TRBV19 with TRBJ2-3; the match to TRBD2 covers 7 bases. V trimming: 6 bases; J trimming: 1 base; junction bases outside the gene matches: 7. The CDR3 extends over 15 amino acids. Germline V gene data show CDR1 as LNHDA and CDR2 as SQIVND (reference sequence). Filled out from reference TRBV19 and TRBJ2-3, the complete variable domain reads DGGITQSPKYLFRKEGQNVTLSCEQNLNHDAMYWYRQDPGQGLRLIYYSQIVNDFQKGDIAEGYSVSREKKESFPLTVTSAQKNPTAFYLCASREGGFGTDTQYFGPGTRLTVL.